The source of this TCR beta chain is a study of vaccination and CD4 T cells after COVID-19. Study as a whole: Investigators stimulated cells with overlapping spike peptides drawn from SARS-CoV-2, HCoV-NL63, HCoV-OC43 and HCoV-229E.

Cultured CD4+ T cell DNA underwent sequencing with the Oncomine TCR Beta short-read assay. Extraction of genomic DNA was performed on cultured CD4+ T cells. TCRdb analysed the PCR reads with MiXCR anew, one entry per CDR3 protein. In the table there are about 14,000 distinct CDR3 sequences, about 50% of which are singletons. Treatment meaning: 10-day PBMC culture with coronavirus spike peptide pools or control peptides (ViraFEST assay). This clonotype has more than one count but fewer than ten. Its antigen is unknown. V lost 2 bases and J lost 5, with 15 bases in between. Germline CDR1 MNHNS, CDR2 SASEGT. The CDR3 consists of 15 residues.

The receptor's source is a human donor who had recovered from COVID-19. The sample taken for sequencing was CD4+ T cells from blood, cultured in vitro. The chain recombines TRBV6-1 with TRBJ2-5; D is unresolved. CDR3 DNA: TGTGCCAGCAGTGAACGGAGTGACGGTCGGGAGACCCAGTACTTC. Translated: CASSERSDGRETQYF.